These 21 T cell receptor beta chains originate from one sample sequenced in a study of T-cell reconstitution after alpha-beta-depleted transplantation in children. This sample's TCRbeta library carried unique molecular identifier barcodes. TCRdb independently ran MiXCR on the PCR reads; one entry per CDR3 protein. There are about 400,000 distinct CDR3 sequences in the sample; about 20% occur only once, and 3.8% lies in the top ten. The starting material was PBMCs from the stem cell graft donor, obtained from the stem cell graft. These receptors all stem from a human donor who donated a stem cell graft to a child with acute myeloid leukemia.

V is TRBV12-3 or TRBV12-4 and J is TRBJ1-4; D is unclear. V lost 3 bases, J lost 5 bases, and 10 bases lay in between. This CDR3 spans 14 amino acids. The CDR3 DNA follows: TGTGCCAGCAGTTTCGTCAGCCCAAATGAAAAACTGTTTTTT. Amino acids: CASSFVSPNEKLFF.

This clonotype occurred many times. V gene TRBV29-1 combines with J gene TRBJ2-4, with D unresolved. The germline V gene has CDR1 SQVTM and CDR2 ANQGSEA. V was pared by 7 bases and J by 6 bases, with 10 bases between. The CDR3 is 11 residues long. The CDR3 DNA follows: TGCAGCGGACTGAGAGGAAACATTCAGTACTTC. It specifies CSGLRGNIQYF.

This clonotype was detected ten times or more. The V gene is TRBV29-1, the J gene TRBJ2-1, with D perhaps matching TRBD2 (6 bases). The germline V gene encodes CDR1 SQVTM and CDR2 ANQGSEA. Trimming stripped 6 bases from V and 0 bases from J, with 21 bases between. The CDR3 contains 17 residues. The chain's CDR3 is CSVNDVGGPFSYNEQFF. The CDR3 coding sequence is TGCAGCGTCAATGATGTAGGAGGGCCGTTCTCCTACAATGAGCAGTTCTTC.

This chain connects TRBV18 to TRBJ1-2; D is undetermined. The germline gives CDR1 KGHSH, CDR2 LQKENI. V was trimmed by 5 bases and J by 8 bases, leaving 12 bases between them. The CDR3 extends over 12 amino acids. CDR3 sequence reads: CASSTRQRGYTF. CDR3 DNA: TGTGCCAGCTCAACACGGCAGAGGGGCTACACCTTC. The full variable domain, with the rest looked up from reference TRBV18 and TRBJ1-2, is NAGVMQNPRHLVRRRGQEARLRCSPMKGHSHVYWYRQLPEEGLKFMVYLQKENIIDESGMPKERFSAEFPKEGPSILRIQQVVRGDSAAYFCASSTRQRGYTFGSGTRLTVV.

The chain carries TRBV12-3 or TRBV12-4 and TRBJ1-2; TRBD1 matches 9 bases. This CDR3 is 13 amino acids long. V dropped 5 bases and J dropped 7; count of bases not matched to a gene: 5. DNA for the CDR3: TGTGCCAGCAGTACCGGACAGGGGAGTGGCTACACCTTC. Translating it yields CASSTGQGSGYTF.

The rearrangement links TRBV6-2 or TRBV6-3 to TRBJ2-7, with 7 bases lining up with TRBD1. CDR1 MNHEY and CDR2 SVGEGT come from the germline V gene. This CDR3 is built from 12 residues. Germline trimming cut 6 bases from V and 3 bases from J; bases unmatched to any gene: 2. This CDR3 reads CASRRDSYEQYF. In DNA form, the CDR3 reads TGTGCCAGCAGAAGGGACAGCTACGAGCAGTACTTC.

In this sample, this clonotype turned up many times. The gene calls are TRBV12-3 or TRBV12-4 and TRBJ2-7; 7 bases line up with TRBD1. With 5 bases clipped from V and 6 bases from J, the junction kept 4 bases outside the gene matches. This CDR3 region has 12 residues. The CDR3 bases are TGTGCCAGCAGTATACACAGGGGCGAGCAGTACTTC. It translates to CASSIHRGEQYF.

The genes are TRBV7-2 and TRBJ2-7, with D maybe TRBD1 (8 bases). With 3 bases removed from V and 4 bases from J, the gap between germline ends came to 16 bases. CDR1 and CDR2 (germline): SGHTA, FQGNSA. This CDR3 contains 15 residues. The CDR3 DNA sequence: TGTGCCAGCAGCTTCACAGGGGGGGGTGCGTACGAGCAGTACTTC. Translation: CASSFTGGGAYEQYF.

This clonotype was seen many times. The CDR3 region has the DNA TGTGCCACGGGGGGGGACAAGCAGTTCTTC. Encoded protein: CATGGDKQFF. The chain employs TRBV12-3 or TRBV12-4 and TRBJ2-1; 8 positions agree with TRBD2. J was trimmed by 11 bases and V by 10 bases; bases with no gene match: 4. The CDR3 sequence is 10 residues long.

The sample holds many counts of this clonotype. CDR3 DNA sequence: TGTGCCAGCAGTTTTCGTTCGGCAAGCTCCGGGTCCAATGAGCAGTTCTTC. It encodes CASSFRSASSGSNEQFF. The chain employs TRBV12-3 or TRBV12-4 and TRBJ2-1; D unresolved. With 3 bases removed from V and 6 bases from J, the gap between germline ends came to 21 bases. The CDR3 totals 17 residues.

This clonotype was seen a handful of times. This chain connects TRBV7-9 to TRBJ2-7, with TRBD2 matching over 7 bases. J gave up 5 bases and V 0 bases, and 1 base lay outside the gene matches. CDR1 is SEHNR, CDR2 FQNEAQ, per germline (reference sequence). The CDR3 loop spans 13 amino acids. CDR3: CASSLALADEQYF. DNA of the CDR3: TGTGCCAGCAGCTTAGCTCTAGCGGACGAGCAGTACTTC.

This chain uses TRBV2 with TRBJ2-7; 10 bases are a match to TRBD2. Trimming at V came to 7 bases and at J to 5 bases, leaving 8 bases not matched to a gene. In germline, CDR1 is SNHLY, CDR2 FYNNEI. The length of the CDR3 is 14 residues. The CDR3 region has the DNA TGTGCCAGCACCAACCTAGCGGGAGATCACGAGCAGTACTTC. Protein: CASTNLAGDHEQYF.

This clonotype was counted at least ten times. The chain combines TRBV28 with TRBJ2-7; possibly TRBD2 for D (5 bases). The CDR3 length is 13 residues. CDR1 MDHEN and CDR2 SYDVKM come from the germline V gene. Trimming stripped 2 bases from V and 0 bases from J, with 5 bases between. In DNA form, the CDR3 reads TGTGCCAGCAGTTTAACTAGCTCCTACGAGCAGTACTTC. This translates into CASSLTSSYEQYF.

The table lists this clonotype with a few counts. This sequence joins TRBV4-1 and TRBJ2-3, with 11 bases identical to TRBD2. In germline, CDR1 is MGHRA, CDR2 YSYEKL. The CDR3 has 14 amino acids. V lost 8 bases and J lost 4; bases outside the gene matches: 5. CDR3 residues: CASDASGRSDTQYF. The CDR3 region has the DNA TGCGCCAGCGATGCTAGCGGGAGGTCAGATACGCAGTATTTT.

The rearrangement uses TRBV6-5 and TRBJ1-2, with D perhaps matching TRBD1 (5 bases). Germline V gene data show CDR1 as MNHEY and CDR2 as SVGAGI. With 8 bases removed from V and 4 bases from J, the gap between germline ends came to 14 bases. The CDR3 is 13 residues long. The CDR3 DNA reads TGTGCCAGCGGTTCTCTGCAGGGCTATGGCTACACCTTC. Amino acids: CASGSLQGYGYTF.

On this clonotype: The junction does not match germline at one end; this may be a read error. The chain has TRBV15 and TRBJ2-3; 7 nucleotides line up with TRBD2. The CDR3 length is 13 residues. Germline V lookup: CDR1 LNHNV, CDR2 YYDKDF (reference sequence). The CDR3 region has the DNA TGTGGCACCAGCAGACATAGGGACTACACGCAGTATTTT. Protein product: CGTSRHRDYTQYF.

The CDR3 region is CASSGGYNEQFF. DNA of the CDR3: TGTGCCAGCAGTGGAGGGTACAATGAGCAGTTCTTC. V is TRBV27 and J is TRBJ2-1; the D gene is possibly TRBD2 (6 bases). Trimming shortened V by 5 bases and J by 4 bases, and 6 bases separated the two germline ends. Germline V gives CDR1 MNHEY, CDR2 SMNVEV (reference sequence). This CDR3 comprises 12 residues.

The chain carries TRBV12-3 or TRBV12-4 and TRBJ1-1; perhaps TRBD1 as D (6 bases). Trimming removed 6 bases from V and 4 bases from J, with 12 bases in between. The CDR3 is 13 residues long. CDR3 sequence: CASSPRGGTEAFF. For the CDR3, the DNA is TGTGCCAGCAGCCCCAGGGGAGGCACTGAAGCTTTCTTT.

This clonotype has only a few counts. This chain connects TRBV25-1 to TRBJ2-7; 7 nucleotides agree with TRBD2. The V gene end was trimmed by 3 bases and the J gene end by 1 base; junction bases not matched to a gene: 3. The CDR3 has 14 residues. The V gene's germline CDR1 is MGHDK and CDR2 SYGVNS. The CDR3 sequence: CASSDRGDSYEQYF. Written as DNA, the CDR3 is TGTGCCAGCAGTGATCGGGGGGATTCCTACGAGCAGTACTTC.

This clonotype occurred a few times. This chain links TRBV13 with TRBJ2-1; D is unresolved. There are 16 residues in the CDR3. Germline values: CDR1 PRHDT, CDR2 FYEKMQ (reference sequence). Trimming pared 7 bases from V and 2 bases from J, leaving 18 bases between. CDR3 DNA sequence: TGTGCCAGCAACCCTGGAAAAATCCCTGCCTACAATGAGCAGTTCTTC. Protein: CASNPGKIPAYNEQFF.

This sequence joins TRBV7-9 and TRBJ2-1; 12 bases map to TRBD2. The germline V gene has CDR1 SEHNR and CDR2 FQNEAQ (reference sequence). CDR3 length: 17 residues. V shed 4 bases and J 4 bases; nucleotides not matched to a gene: 8. CDR3 sequence: CASSSTSGRPPYNEQFF. In DNA, the CDR3 is TGTGCCAGCAGCTCAACTAGCGGGAGGCCCCCTTACAATGAGCAGTTCTTC.